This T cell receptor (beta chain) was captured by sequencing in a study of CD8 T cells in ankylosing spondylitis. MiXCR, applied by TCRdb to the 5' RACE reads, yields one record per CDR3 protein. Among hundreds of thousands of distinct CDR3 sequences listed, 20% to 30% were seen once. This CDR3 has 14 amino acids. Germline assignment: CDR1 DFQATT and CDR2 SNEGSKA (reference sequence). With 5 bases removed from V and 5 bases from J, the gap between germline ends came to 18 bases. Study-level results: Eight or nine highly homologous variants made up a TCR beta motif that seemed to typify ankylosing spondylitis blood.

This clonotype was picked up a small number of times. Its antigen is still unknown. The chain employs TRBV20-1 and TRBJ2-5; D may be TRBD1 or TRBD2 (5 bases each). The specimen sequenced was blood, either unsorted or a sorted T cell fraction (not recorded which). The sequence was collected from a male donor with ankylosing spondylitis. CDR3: CSAYGTDRRETQYF. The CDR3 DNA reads TGCAGTGCTTACGGGACGGACCGCCGGGAGACCCAGTACTTC.